This T cell receptor beta chain was identified during a study of blood T cells in healthy people across ages. General study results and limits: The study lacked donor CMV status, which possibly confounded expanded clonotype changes.

Total RNA was isolated from each sample in quantities of at least 5.5 micrograms. V was cut by 4 bases and J by 6 bases, with 19 bases left in between. CDR3 length equals 14 residues. Germline values: CDR1 SQVTM, CDR2 ANQGSEA. Together with a sample-barcoded 5' primer, a J-beta primer mix was included in a second PCR lasting roughly 6 to 12 cycles. Every cDNA molecule carried a tag from a template-switch adaptor bearing 12 random nucleotides. MiXCR was run by TCRdb on the 5' RACE reads, yielding one entry per CDR3 protein. The data contain some 290,000 distinct CDR3 sequences, roughly a quarter of them singletons. This clonotype was detected only a few times. Its antigen is not known.

The sequence came from a woman aged 70-85 years in good health. This sequence joins TRBV29-1 and TRBJ2-7; D remains unclear. The sequenced material came from blood. CDR3 DNA: TGCAGCGTTGCTTATGTCGTCGGATCCGCCGAGCAGTACTTC. Translation: CSVAYVVGSAEQYF.